This TCR beta chain emerged from a study of glioma-infiltrating T cells. Study-wide results and limits: Very few CDR3 sequences were shared between tissue and blood.

The iRepertoire nested amplicon-rescue multiplex PCR amplified TCR alpha and beta CDR3s from RNA. TCRdb independently ran MiXCR on the multiplex PCR reads; one entry per CDR3 protein. The repertoire consists of fewer than 200,000 distinct CDR3 sequences, with roughly 32% occurring once and the leading ten covering over 20%. This clonotype came up once. Its target is not known. The sequence was collected from a human donor with low-grade glioma or glioblastoma, undergoing nonglioma brain surgery, or in good health (not recorded which). Sample: glioma tissue, nonneoplastic brain tissue, or PBMCs (not recorded which).

The chain's CDR3 is CASTPSWGTEAFF. In DNA, the CDR3 is TGTGCCAGCACTCCTTCATGGGGCACTGAAGCTTTCTTT. V is TRBV27 and J is TRBJ1-1; D is unresolved. Trimming took 7 bases from V and 4 from J, leaving 13 bases between them. This CDR3 comprises 13 residues. Germline lookup yields CDR1 MNHEY and CDR2 SMNVEV (reference sequence).